This entry features one T cell receptor (beta chain) sequence. Its antigen is unidentified. The data were obtained in a study of cytomegalovirus exposure and HLA in healthy donors. Study-level points and caveats: A few chains tied to CMV proved CMV antigen-specific in vitro. TCR beta sequences reportedly predicted most subjects' HLA-A and HLA-B alleles accurately.

Germline V gene lookup returns CDR1 SGHDN and CDR2 FVKESK. The V end was cut by 1 base, the J end by 4 bases, with 7 bases between. This CDR3 spans 14 amino acids. With 60 Vbeta and 13 Jbeta primers, the PCR was carried out. Data came from immunoSEQ multiplex PCR; TCRdb stores just in-frame clones and leaves some out. The sample has tens of thousands of clones, around two thirds seen once. The TCR comes from a woman aged 50 to 60 in good health and CMV-seropositive. The V gene is TRBV14, the J gene TRBJ2-2; D is perhaps TRBD2 (5 bases). Sequencing was performed on PBMCs. CDR3 coding DNA: TGTGCCAGCAGCCAAGTTCGGGGCACCGGGGAGCTGTTTTTT. Residues: CASSQVRGTGELFF.